This is a list of T cell receptor beta chains from one sample in a study of OX40 agonist ivuxolimab in advanced cancers. The protocol was immunoSEQ multiplex PCR, while the TCRdb copy is restricted to in-frame clones and leaves out a portion. The sample contains approximately 98,000 clones, less than 85% of which appear only once. The specimen was CD4+ or CD8+ T cells sorted from blood, collected in a trial of the OX40 agonist ivuxolimab. The receptors stem from an adult with an advanced solid tumor such as melanoma, head and neck, liver or kidney cancer. The CDR3 runs from the conserved cysteine through the conserved F or W. A D gene is named only where the DNA matches it firmly. Some rows have no size entry. The others give once, few or many, or a class for an expanded clone.

clone size,J gene,V gene,D gene,CDR3 DNA,CDR3 protein
few,TRBJ1-5,TRBV7-9,NA,TGTGCCAGCAGCTTGTGGGAATCCGGTCAGCCCCAGCATTTT,CASSLWESGQPQHF
NA,TRBJ2-7,TRBV4-3,NA,TGCGCCAGCAGCCAAGATGGGTCCATCGTCGAGCAGTACTTC,CASSQDGSIVEQYF
NA,TRBJ1-5,TRBV25-1,TRBD1,TGTGCCAGTTCCCCGGGACAGGGCGGCAATCAGCCCCAGCATTTT,CASSPGQGGNQPQHF
once,TRBJ2-3,TRBV6-5,NA,TGTGCCAGCGGAGACGGTGGGGCAGATACGCAGTATTTT,CASGDGGADTQYF
NA,TRBJ2-5,TRBV11-2,NA,TGTGCCAGCAGCTTAGATCGCCCCCACCAAGGGGGCCAGTACTTC,CASSLDRPHQGGQYF
once,TRBJ1-4,TRBV30,NA,TGTGCCTGGGGGGATACCCTAGGAACTAATGAAAAACTGTTTTTT,CAWGDTLGTNEKLFF
NA,TRBJ1-3,TRBV5-6,NA,TGTGCCAGCAGCTTACGGGGGCTAGGAAACACCATATATTTT,CASSLRGLGNTIYF
NA,TRBJ1-2,TRBV2,TRBD1,TGTGCCAGCAGTGAAGTGCGGTTAGGGGGCTCTGGCTACACCTTC,CASSEVRLGGSGYTF
NA,TRBJ1-3,TRBV9,NA,TGTGCCAGCAGCGTAGCGTCCTCTGGAAACACCATATATTTT,CASSVASSGNTIYF
NA,TRBJ2-1,TRBV19,NA,TGTGCCAGTGGCCTTCCTAGCATCTACAATGAGCAGTTCTTC,CASGLPSIYNEQFF
NA,TRBJ1-1,TRBV5-1,NA,TGCGCCAGCAGCTTGGCCGCCGGGGCGGCGGGCACTGAAGCTTTCTTT,CASSLAAGAAGTEAFF
NA,TRBJ1-6,TRBV5-1,NA,TGCGCCAGCAGCTTGGGGTCAGATTATTACTCACCCCTCCACTTT,CASSLGSDYYSPLHF
NA,TRBJ2-2,TRBV2,NA,TGTGCCAGCACGGGCGGGACAGCGAACACCGGGGAGCTGTTTTTT,CASTGGTANTGELFF
few,TRBJ2-7,TRBV11-3,TRBD1,TGTGCCAGCAGCCCGAGACAGGGGTACGAGCAGTACTTC,CASSPRQGYEQYF
NA,TRBJ2-1,TRBV4-1,TRBD2,TGCGCCAGCAGCCTTACTAGCGACTCCTACAATGAGCAGTTCTTC,CASSLTSDSYNEQFF
NA,TRBJ1-1,TRBV9,TRBD1,TGTGCCAGCAGCCCAAGTAGGGGACCCTGGACAGGGAACACTGAAGCTTTCTTT,CASSPSRGPWTGNTEAFF
NA,TRBJ1-1,TRBV30,NA,TGTGCCTGGAGTGAAAGGGAGAGGGCTTTCTTT,CAWSERERAFF
NA,TRBJ2-5,TRBV29-1,TRBD2,TGCAGCGTTGAAGAGCCTAGCGGGAGGCGCCAAGAGACCCAGTACTTC,CSVEEPSGRRQETQYF
NA,TRBJ2-7,TRBV19,NA,TGTGCCAGTAGTAAGGGAGACGAGCAGTACTTC,CASSKGDEQYF
NA,TRBJ1-4,TRBV5-6,NA,TGTGCCAGCAGCGACTTCATTCTAGGGGATGAAAAACTGTTTTTT,CASSDFILGDEKLFF
NA,TRBJ1-2,TRBV6-5,NA,TGTGCCAGCAGTACAGAGGGGTCGGGTGGCTACACCTTC,CASSTEGSGGYTF
NA,TRBJ2-7,TRBV5-1,NA,TGCGCCAGCAGCTCTATACCGGGACAAGCCTACGAGCAGTACTTC,CASSSIPGQAYEQYF
once,TRBJ2-1,TRBV5-1,NA,TGCGCCAGCAGCTTTGGGACAAAAGACAATGAGCAGTTCTTC,CASSFGTKDNEQFF
NA,TRBJ2-3,TRBV6-1,NA,TGTGCCAGCAGTGGGACGTTCACAGATACGCAGTATTTT,CASSGTFTDTQYF
once,TRBJ1-1,TRBV19,TRBD1,TGTGCCAGCCAGAACAGGGGAGGGGTGCGAGCTTTCTTT,CASQNRGGVRAFF
few,TRBJ1-2,TRBV6-1,NA,TGTGCCAGCAGTGAGAAGACGTTGGGCTATGGCTACACCTTC,CASSEKTLGYGYTF
NA,TRBJ2-7,TRBV19,TRBD2,TGTGCCAGTTCATCGGGACTAGCGGAGAGCTCCTACGAGCAGTACTTC,CASSSGLAESSYEQYF
NA,TRBJ2-4,TRBV5-1,NA,TGCGCCAGCAGCCCCCCCAATACAGGGGAGGACATTCAGTACTTC,CASSPPNTGEDIQYF
few,TRBJ2-5,TRBV15,TRBD1,TGTGCCACCAGCACTGGACAGGCACAAGAGACCCAGTACTTC,CATSTGQAQETQYF
NA,TRBJ1-1,TRBV12-5,NA,TGTGCTAGTGGTATAGGGGGGATCACTGAAGCTTTCTTT,CASGIGGITEAFF
once,TRBJ2-5,TRBV5-1,NA,TGCGCCAGCAGCTTGGACGGTCACCAAGAGACCCAGTACTTC,CASSLDGHQETQYF
once,TRBJ2-7,TRBV5-1,TRBD1,TGCGCCAGCAGCCATCGGGACAGGGTATTCGAGCAGTACTTC,CASSHRDRVFEQYF